This T cell receptor beta chain comes out of a study of a mutant IDH1 vaccine in newly diagnosed glioma. About the research overall: Radiotherapy alone preceded vaccination by 4-6 weeks; alternatively, vaccination started with temozolomide cycles.

The time point was: week 35, safety follow-up. In every dose of vaccine, 300 ug of mutant IDH1 20-mer peptide was given alongside topical imiquimod. Vaccinations, eight in total, occurred in weeks 1, 3, 5, 7, 11, 15, 19, 23. Donors had new IDH1-mutant astrocytomas of WHO grade 3 or 4 (ATRX-lost). Profiling relied on immunoSEQ multiplex PCR, and the TCRdb table lists in-frame clones only, not all of them. The sample holds tens of thousands of clones, 81% seen once. In its sample, this clone was seen once. The antigen is undetermined. CDR3 length equals 13 residues. V was trimmed by 2 bases and J by 4 bases, leaving 8 bases between them. Germline V gene data show CDR1 as SGHTA and CDR2 as FQGNSA.

Source: PBMCs, taken from a glioma patient whose treatment included an IDH1 peptide vaccine. This TCR derives from a woman in her 40s with glioma. Some clones in this sample may be carry-over from other donors' samples. The V call is TRBV7-2, the J call TRBJ1-1; tentative D call: TRBD1 (5 bases). This chain's CDR3 is CASSLIGATEAFF. The CDR3 region has the DNA TGTGCCAGCAGCTTAATTGGGGCCACTGAAGCTTTCTTT.